This T cell receptor beta chain was found in a study of T cells in Graves' hyperthyroidism and ophthalmopathy. In this sample, this clonotype turned up many times. RNA transcripts were the template for amplifying TCR beta CDR3 regions. The HTBI set primed first-round TCR CDR3 RT-PCR. TCRdb processed the multiplex PCR reads anew with MiXCR; each CDR3 protein has one entry. The sample lists about 420,000 distinct CDR3 sequences, about an eighth occurring once. No ophthalmopathy progression within 18 months constituted stable Graves' hyperthyroidism. Looked up from germline, CDR1 is KGHDR and CDR2 is SFDVKD. V lost 3 bases to trimming and J lost 5 bases, with 15 bases between them. The CDR3 is 15 residues long.

The gene calls are TRBV24-1 and TRBJ2-5; D not resolved. The sequence derives from a woman aged 18-30 years with Graves' hyperthyroidism. The sequencing input was blood. The CDR3 DNA reads as TGTGCCACCAGTGATCCCGGGTCAATTAGGGAGACCCAGTACTTC. Residues: CATSDPGSIRETQYF.